Following are 22 T cell receptor beta chains from one sample sequenced in a study of neurological immune-mediated disorders. TCRdb independently ran MiXCR on the 5' RACE reads; one entry per CDR3 protein. The sample has about 19,000 distinct CDR3 sequences; roughly 2.6% are singletons. Sequenced input: PBMCs. The receptors come from a woman in her late teens or twenties with multiple sclerosis.

This clonotype was picked up many times. This chain links TRBV2 with TRBJ2-3, with TRBD2 matching over 8 bases. The V gene end was trimmed by 8 bases and the J gene end by 3 bases; junction bases not matched to a gene: 7. Germline assignment: CDR1 SNHLY and CDR2 FYNNEI. There are 14 residues in the CDR3. CDR3 DNA sequence: TGTGCCAGCGCGGGGGGACAAAGAACAGATACGCAGTATTTT. Translating gives CASAGGQRTDTQYF.

This clonotype was seen repeatedly, ten times or more. V is TRBV2 and J is TRBJ2-7, with D uncertain. Germline V gene data show CDR1 as SNHLY and CDR2 as FYNNEI. V was trimmed by 5 bases and J by 5 bases, leaving 10 bases between them. The CDR3 runs to 12 residues. Written as DNA, the CDR3 is TGTGCCAGCAGTATGGTCGGCGACGAGCAGTACTTC. This sequence encodes CASSMVGDEQYF.

This clonotype showed up many times. The chain combines TRBV6-2 or TRBV6-3 with TRBJ2-3, with 8 bases fitting TRBD2. V trimming: 7 bases; J trimming: 6 bases; junction bases outside the gene matches: 15. Per germline, CDR1 MNHEY and CDR2 SVGEGT. This CDR3 region has 16 residues. The CDR3: CASTIRPGLVSDTQYF. The CDR3 bases are TGTGCCAGCACCATAAGACCGGGACTAGTATCGGATACGCAGTATTTT.

This clonotype has at least ten counts. The chain uses TRBV20-1 and TRBJ2-7; D is possibly TRBD2 (5 bases). The CDR3 runs to 13 residues. V gave up 3 bases and J gave up 1 base, with 10 bases separating them. Germline CDR1 and CDR2: DFQATT and SNEGSKA (reference sequence). CDR3 amino acids: CSARRGGSYEQYF. Here the CDR3 DNA reads TGCAGTGCTAGGAGAGGAGGTTCCTACGAGCAGTACTTC.

This clonotype appeared many times. The chain has TRBV12-3 or TRBV12-4 and TRBJ1-6, with a possible D match to TRBD1 (6 bases). Trimming took off 7 bases at V and 6 bases at J, with 10 bases between the two ends. This CDR3 is built from 13 residues. In nucleotides, the CDR3 is TGTGCCAGCAACGGGACACCTAATTCACCCCTCCACTTT. Amino acids: CASNGTPNSPLHF.

Ten or more counts support this clonotype. This chain links TRBV20-1 with TRBJ2-3, with TRBD2 matching 9 bases. With 6 bases clipped from V and 5 bases from J, the junction kept 6 bases outside the gene matches. CDR1 is DFQATT and CDR2 is SNEGSKA in the germline V gene (reference sequence). CDR3 length: 13 amino acids. The CDR3 nucleotides are TGCAGTGCAAGGGGACTAGCCGTAGATACGCAGTATTTT. This encodes CSARGLAVDTQYF.

This clonotype was counted at least ten times. The rearrangement uses TRBV3-1 and TRBJ2-2, with TRBD1 identical over 7 bases. Germline V lookup: CDR1 LGHDT, CDR2 YNNKEL (reference sequence). V lost 4 bases and J lost 5; bases outside the gene matches: 7. The CDR3 has 15 amino acids. This chain's CDR3 is CASSRETGLTGELFF. The CDR3, as DNA: TGTGCCAGCAGCCGCGAGACAGGGTTGACCGGGGAGCTGTTTTTT.

Ten or more counts support this clonotype. This chain links TRBV5-1 with TRBJ2-5; TRBD1 aligns across 11 bases. CDR1 is SGHRS and CDR2 is YFSETQ in the germline V gene. J was trimmed by 4 bases and V by 5 bases; bases with no gene match: 4. CDR3 length equals 14 residues. CDR3: CASSWGQGGETQYF. The CDR3 DNA reads as TGCGCCAGCAGTTGGGGACAGGGGGGAGAGACCCAGTACTTC.

For this clonotype: Just one base apart from a much larger clone, this may be a read error. Because the CDR3 is missing its conserved closing phenylalanine or tryptophan, this is likely a read error. Here the CDR3 reads CSACPTRGETQYC. CDR3 DNA: TGCAGTGCTTGCCCCACTAGAGGGGAGACCCAGTACTGC. V and J are TRBV20-1 and TRBJ2-5; the D gene is possibly TRBD2 (5 bases). The CDR3 is 13 amino acids. CDR1 and CDR2 (germline): DFQATT, SNEGSKA (reference sequence). V lost 5 bases to trimming and J lost 5 bases, with 15 bases between them.

This clonotype was counted at least ten times. The V call is TRBV20-1, the J call TRBJ1-1, with D unresolved. The V end lost 7 bases, the J end lost 0 bases, and 24 bases lay between the germline ends. CDR3 length: 17 amino acids. The germline V gene encodes CDR1 DFQATT and CDR2 SNEGSKA (reference sequence). CDR3 loop: CSVPIRSETQMNTEAFF. The CDR3 DNA follows: TGCAGTGTCCCTATCAGGTCCGAGACACAAATGAACACTGAAGCTTTCTTT.

This clonotype was observed at least ten times. The chain links TRBV9 to TRBJ1-6; a possible D gene is TRBD1 (6 bases). Between the trimmed V and J ends, which lost 4 bases and 10 bases, there was a span of 9 bases. The germline CDR1 and CDR2 sequences are SGDLS and YYNGEE. The CDR3 length is 12 residues. CDR3 DNA sequence: TGTGCCAGCAGCAACAGGGAATCACCCCTCCACTTT. It is translated as CASSNRESPLHF.

Ten or more counts support this clonotype. The chain joins TRBV20-1 to TRBJ2-2; the match to TRBD2 covers 10 bases. CDR3 length: 17 residues. The ends lost 0 bases at V and 2 bases at J; junction bases unmatched: 6. Germline V gives CDR1 DFQATT, CDR2 SNEGSKA (reference sequence). CDR3 protein: CSARDQAGGPNTGELFF. The CDR3 DNA reads as TGCAGTGCTAGAGATCAAGCGGGAGGGCCCAACACCGGGGAGCTGTTTTTT.

This clonotype was recorded at least ten times. This chain joins TRBV20-1 and TRBJ2-5; TRBD2 might be the D (5 bases). This CDR3 has 15 residues. Germline lookup yields CDR1 DFQATT and CDR2 SNEGSKA (reference sequence). The germline V and J ends were trimmed by 3 bases and 2 bases, with 16 bases remaining between them. The CDR3 DNA reads as TGCAGTGCTAGTCTACTAGAGTGGAGGCAAGAGACCCAGTACTTC. Translated, it gives CSASLLEWRQETQYF.

By sample share, this clonotype is medium-sized (0.01 to 0.1%). The rearrangement uses TRBV5-5 and TRBJ1-1; D is unclear. CDR1 SGHKS and CDR2 YYEKEE come from the germline V gene (reference sequence). Trimming removed 0 bases from V and 1 base from J, with 4 bases in between. The CDR3 sequence is 13 residues long. The CDR3 region is CASSLDRNTEAFF. In DNA, the CDR3 is TGTGCCAGCAGCTTGGACAGGAACACTGAAGCTTTCTTT.

This clonotype was found many times. J is TRBJ2-3 and V is TRBV12-3 or TRBV12-4, with D uncertain. With 3 bases removed from V and 2 bases from J, the gap between germline ends came to 3 bases. The CDR3 covers 12 residues. The CDR3 sequence: CASSFPTDTQYF. The DNA of the CDR3 is TGTGCCAGCAGTTTCCCCACAGATACGCAGTATTTT.

This clonotype has a count of ten or more. The chain carries TRBV10-3 and TRBJ2-5, with D unclear. Germline CDR1 and CDR2: ENHRY and SYGVKD. This CDR3 is built from 12 residues. The germline V and J ends were trimmed by 0 bases and 5 bases, with 4 bases remaining between them. The chain's CDR3 is CAISESDETQYF. CDR3 nucleotides: TGTGCCATCAGTGAGTCGGACGAGACCCAGTACTTC.

This clonotype was observed at least ten times. CDR3 nucleotide sequence: TGCGCCAGCAGCGGCGGGACTCCGGATTACAATGAGCAGTTCTTC. This translates into CASSGGTPDYNEQFF. This chain uses TRBV5-1 with TRBJ2-1, with TRBD2 as a possible D gene (6 bases). CDR1 SGHRS and CDR2 YFSETQ come from the germline V gene. The CDR3 is 15 amino acids. The V end was cut by 4 bases, the J end by 4 bases, with 15 bases between. Full variable domain (missing parts from reference TRBV5-1 and TRBJ2-1): KAGVTQTPRYLIKTRGQQVTLSCSPISGHRSVSWYQQTPGQGLQFLFEYFSETQRNKGNFPGRFSGRQFSNSRSEMNVSTLELGDSALYLCASSGGTPDYNEQFFGPGTRLTVL.

The V and J genes are TRBV6-1 and TRBJ2-6; no definite D call. The ends were cut back, 0 bases at V and 0 bases at J, with 9 bases in the middle. Germline-derived CDR1 and CDR2 are MNHNS and SASEGT. The CDR3 consists of 17 residues. As DNA, the CDR3 is TGTGCCAGCAGTGAAGCGCGGAGCCTCTCTGGGGCCAACGTCCTGACTTTC. This translates into CASSEARSLSGANVLTF.

There are many counts of this clonotype. V is TRBV5-6 and J is TRBJ2-4; tentatively, D is TRBD2 (5 bases). This CDR3 spans 15 amino acids. Trimming shortened V by 1 base and J by 0 bases, and 8 bases separated the two germline ends. Germline V gene lookup returns CDR1 SGHDT and CDR2 YYEEEE. CDR3 in amino acids: CASSLYGLAKNIQYF. The CDR3 bases are TGTGCCAGCAGCTTGTATGGACTAGCCAAAAACATTCAGTACTTC.

This clonotype was found many times. The chain joins TRBV6-5 to TRBJ1-1, with D tentatively TRBD1 (6 bases). CDR3 length equals 12 residues. Between the trimmed V and J ends, which lost 4 bases and 10 bases, there was a span of 13 bases. From germline, CDR1 is MNHEY and CDR2 SVGAGI. The CDR3 nucleotides are TGTGCCAGCAGTTCAACAGGGTGGGGAGCTTTCTTT. Its translation: CASSSTGWGAFF.

The sample holds many counts of this clonotype. V and J are TRBV20-1 and TRBJ2-3, with D uncertain. This CDR3 spans 15 amino acids. Trimming removed 0 bases at V and 1 base at J, with 11 bases between. Germline V CDR1 and CDR2: DFQATT, SNEGSKA (reference sequence). The CDR3 region has the DNA TGCAGTGCTAGAGATCGGCTCCGGGGCACAGATACGCAGTATTTT. Amino acids: CSARDRLRGTDTQYF.

This clonotype showed up many times. The chain is built from TRBV6-5 and TRBJ1-3, with unresolved D. V lost 0 bases, J lost 4 bases, and 4 bases lay in between. The germline V gene has CDR1 MNHEY and CDR2 SVGAGI. This CDR3 has 13 amino acids. CDR3 DNA: TGTGCCAGCAGTTACTCGACGGGAAACACCATATATTTT. The encoded protein is CASSYSTGNTIYF.